This is a list of T cell receptor beta chains from one sample in a study of blood T cell repertoires in COVID-19. Sequenced by immunoSEQ multiplex PCR; TCRdb stores in-frame clones only, minus some. Of about 53,000 clones in the sample, around nine tenths were seen once. Sequencing was performed on peripheral blood. The origin of the receptors is a man in his forties or fifties with acute or convalescent COVID-19. Each CDR3 is given with its conserved first and last residue. D genes are given only for firm matches. Clone size is shown for a subset of rows, as once, few, many or a class of expanded clone.

v_gene,d_gene,abundance,j_gene,CDR3nt,CDR3aa
TRBV5-1,-,-,TRBJ1-5,TGCGCCAGCAGCTTGAAACCCCAGGGTTATAGCAATCAGCCCCAGCATTTT,CASSLKPQGYSNQPQHF
TRBV27,-,-,TRBJ2-5,TGTGCCAGCGGACTTAGGGGGGAGACCCAGTACTTC,CASGLRGETQYF
TRBV7-3,-,-,TRBJ2-3,TGTGCCAGCAGCCCAACAGGGACCACAGATACGCAGTATTTT,CASSPTGTTDTQYF
TRBV9,TRBD2,-,TRBJ2-1,TGTGCCAGCAGCGGGTCACTAGCGGGGAACTACAATGAGCAGTTCTTC,CASSGSLAGNYNEQFF
TRBV12-3/TRBV12-4,-,-,TRBJ2-3,TGTGCCAGCGGATTAAACGGAGGAAATACGCAGTATTTT,CASGLNGGNTQYF
TRBV5-6,-,once,TRBJ1-5,TGTGCCAGCAGCCCGGGACTGAGCAATCAGCCCCAGCATTTT,CASSPGLSNQPQHF
TRBV27,-,-,TRBJ2-7,TGTGCCAGCAGTTTAGCGGGTGGAAGCGAGCAGTACTTC,CASSLAGGSEQYF
TRBV27,-,-,TRBJ2-3,TGTGCCAGCAGGAGGATCCGGGAGACAGATACGCAGTATTTT,CASRRIRETDTQYF
TRBV27,TRBD1,-,TRBJ2-7,TGTGCCAACCGGGACAGGGGCTCCCAAATCTACGAGCAGTACTTC,CANRDRGSQIYEQYF
TRBV9,TRBD2,-,TRBJ2-3,TGTGCCAGCAGCGCGCACTCCGGGACTAGCGGGGGGGCAGGTGAAGATACGCAGTATTTT,CASSAHSGTSGGAGEDTQYF
TRBV19,-,few,TRBJ2-7,TGTGCCAGTAGTATAACGGGGAGCTACGAGCAGTACTTC,CASSITGSYEQYF
TRBV6-1,TRBD2,-,TRBJ2-1,TGTGCCAGCAGTGTTAAGTACACCGGGACTAGCGGGAGGTACAATGAGCAGTTCTTC,CASSVKYTGTSGRYNEQFF
TRBV27,TRBD2,-,TRBJ2-7,TGTGCCAGCAGTCGACTAGCGGGGGCATCGGCCTACGAGCAGTACTTC,CASSRLAGASAYEQYF
TRBV6-5,-,-,TRBJ1-4,TGTGCCAGCAGTTACTCGGAGGGAGTCTATGAAAAACTGTTTTTT,CASSYSEGVYEKLFF
TRBV19,-,-,TRBJ1-2,TGTGCCAGTAGTCCTTCTTACCGATTAGCTCATTTAAACTATGGCTACACCTTC,CASSPSYRLAHLNYGYTF
TRBV9,TRBD1,-,TRBJ2-3,TGTGCCAGCAGCGTTTGGGACAGGGGCACAGATACGCAGTATTTT,CASSVWDRGTDTQYF
TRBV30,-,-,TRBJ1-5,TGTGCCTGGAGAGGGGCCTCTAGCAATCAGCCCCAGCATTTT,CAWRGASSNQPQHF
TRBV24-1,TRBD1,-,TRBJ2-1,TGTGCCACCAGTGGCCGTAGACAGGGTTTCAATACGCATAACTCCTACAATGAGCAGTTCTTC,CATSGRRQGFNTHNSYNEQFF
TRBV25-1,-,-,TRBJ2-7,TGTGCCAGCAGCGTCTCCTACGAGCAGTACTTC,CASSVSYEQYF
TRBV30,TRBD2,-,TRBJ2-2,TGTGCCCGGCGGACTAGCGGGACTTCGAACACCGGGGAGCTGTTTTTT,CARRTSGTSNTGELFF
TRBV9,-,-,TRBJ1-2,TGTGCCAGCAGCGTAGGGCAGTCCTATGGCTACACCTTC,CASSVGQSYGYTF
TRBV15,-,-,TRBJ1-5,TGTGCCACCAGCAAAGGGACTTTAACCAATCAGCCCCAGCATTTT,CATSKGTLTNQPQHF
TRBV3-1/TRBV3-2,TRBD1,once,TRBJ1-4,TGTGCCAGCAGCCAGCGCGGACAGGGCGAAAAACTGTTTTTT,CASSQRGQGEKLFF